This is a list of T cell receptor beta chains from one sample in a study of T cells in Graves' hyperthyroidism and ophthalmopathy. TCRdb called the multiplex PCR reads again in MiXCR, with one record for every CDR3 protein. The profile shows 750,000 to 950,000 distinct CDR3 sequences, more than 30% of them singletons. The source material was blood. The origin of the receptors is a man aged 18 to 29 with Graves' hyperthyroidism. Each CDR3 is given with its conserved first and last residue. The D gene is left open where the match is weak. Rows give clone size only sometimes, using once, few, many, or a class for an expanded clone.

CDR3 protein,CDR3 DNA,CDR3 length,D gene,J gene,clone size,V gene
CASSLRGQQETQYF,TGTGCCAGCAGCTTAAGAGGACAGCAAGAGACCCAGTACTTC,14,-,TRBJ2-5,few,TRBV7-3
CSASAGTGASNQPQHF,TGCAGTGCTAGCGCCGGGACAGGAGCTAGCAATCAGCCCCAGCATTTT,16,TRBD1,TRBJ1-5,many,TRBV20-1
CASSQEWDTSYEQYF,TGTGCCAGCAGCCAAGAGTGGGACACTTCCTACGAGCAGTACTTC,15,-,TRBJ2-7,few,TRBV4-2
CASSYDPGSGNTIYF,TGTGCCAGCAGCTACGACCCAGGCTCTGGAAACACCATATATTTT,15,-,TRBJ1-3,-,TRBV5-4
CASSPTSTYEQYF,TGTGCCAGCAGCCCGACTTCAACCTACGAGCAGTACTTC,13,-,TRBJ2-7,many,TRBV6-1
CSATDSETQYF,TGCAGTGCTACCGACAGCGAGACCCAGTACTTC,11,-,TRBJ2-5,-,TRBV20-1
CASSWDSRNTIYF,TGTGCCAGCAGCTGGGACAGCCGAAACACCATATATTTT,13,TRBD1,TRBJ1-3,many,TRBV7-2
CASRPPTGTGNRSNEKLFF,TGTGCCAGCAGACCCCCCACCGGTACAGGGAACCGGTCTAATGAAAAACTGTTTTTT,19,-,TRBJ1-4,few,TRBV7-6
CASSFKVGQGGAAFF,TGTGCCAGCAGTTTTAAGGTGGGACAGGGAGGCGCGGCTTTCTTT,15,TRBD1,TRBJ1-1,-,TRBV27
CASSIEVMNTEAFF,TGTGCCAGTAGTATAGAGGTGATGAACACTGAAGCTTTCTTT,14,-,TRBJ1-1,many,TRBV19
CSARARQGDQPQHF,TGCAGTGCTAGAGCACGACAGGGGGATCAGCCCCAGCATTTT,14,TRBD1,TRBJ1-5,many,TRBV20-1
CATSSIPGQGQFCGYTF,TGTGCCACCAGCAGTATCCCCGGCCAGGGACAGTTCTGTGGCTACACCTTC,17,TRBD1,TRBJ1-2,-,TRBV15
CASRQGIGAPLHF,TGTGCCAGCAGACAGGGGATCGGGGCACCCCTCCACTTT,13,TRBD1,TRBJ1-6,few,TRBV6-1
CASSPRSFYEQYF,TGTGCCAGCAGTCCCCGGAGCTTTTACGAGCAGTACTTC,13,-,TRBJ2-7,-,TRBV7-8
CASSYSTGSYNSPLHF,TGTGCCAGCAGTTACTCGACCGGGAGCTATAATTCACCCCTCCACTTT,16,-,TRBJ1-6,-,TRBV6-5
CSVDPLGGGELFF,TGCAGCGTTGACCCCTTGGGAGGCGGGGAGCTGTTTTTT,13,-,TRBJ2-2,-,TRBV29-1
CASSWAGYGNTIYF,TGTGCCAGCAGCTGGGCGGGATATGGAAACACCATATATTTT,14,-,TRBJ1-3,-,TRBV7-2